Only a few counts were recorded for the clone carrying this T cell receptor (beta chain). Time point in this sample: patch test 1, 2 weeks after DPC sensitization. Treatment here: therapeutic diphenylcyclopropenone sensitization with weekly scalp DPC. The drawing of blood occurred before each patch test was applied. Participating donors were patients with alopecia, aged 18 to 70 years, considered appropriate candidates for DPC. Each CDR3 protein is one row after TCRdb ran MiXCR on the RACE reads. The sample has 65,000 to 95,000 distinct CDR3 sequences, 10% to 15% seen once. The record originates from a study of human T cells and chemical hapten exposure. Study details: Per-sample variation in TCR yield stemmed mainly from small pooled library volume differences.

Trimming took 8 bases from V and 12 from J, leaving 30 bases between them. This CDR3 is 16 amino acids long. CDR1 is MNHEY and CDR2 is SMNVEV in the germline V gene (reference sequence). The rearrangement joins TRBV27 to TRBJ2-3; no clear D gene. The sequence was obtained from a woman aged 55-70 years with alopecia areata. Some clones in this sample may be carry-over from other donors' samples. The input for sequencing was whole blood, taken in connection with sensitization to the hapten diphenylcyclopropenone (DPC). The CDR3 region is CASGPNLVGFGLRQYF. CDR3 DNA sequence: TGTGCCAGCGGCCCCAACCTAGTCGGTTTTGGTCTACGCCAGTATTTT.